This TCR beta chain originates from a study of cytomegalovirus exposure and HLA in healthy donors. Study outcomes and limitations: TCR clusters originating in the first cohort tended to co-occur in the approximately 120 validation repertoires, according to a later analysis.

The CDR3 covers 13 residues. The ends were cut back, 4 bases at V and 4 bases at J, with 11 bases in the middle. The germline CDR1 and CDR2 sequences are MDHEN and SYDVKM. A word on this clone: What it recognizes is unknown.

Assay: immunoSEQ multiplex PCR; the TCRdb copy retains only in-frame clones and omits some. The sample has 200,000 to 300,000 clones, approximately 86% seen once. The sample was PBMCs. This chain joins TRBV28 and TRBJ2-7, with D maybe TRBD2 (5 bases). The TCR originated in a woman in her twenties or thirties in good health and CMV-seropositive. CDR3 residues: CASSYGLYYEQYF. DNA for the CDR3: TGTGCCAGCAGTTACGGACTCTATTACGAGCAGTACTTC.